This T cell receptor (beta chain) was sequenced for a study of cytomegalovirus exposure and HLA in healthy donors. V dropped 5 bases and J dropped 4 bases, with 6 bases sitting between them. Germline V CDR1 and CDR2: MNHEY, SVGAGI. There are 11 residues in the CDR3. Unrecorded immune exposures were likely, despite nominal health at sampling. Primers for the PCR totalled 60 Vbeta and 13 Jbeta. The assay was immunoSEQ multiplex PCR, and TCRdb's table has in-frame clones only and misses some. The data hold about 120,000 clones, with 70% to 85% observed a single time. This clonotype was sampled from a human donor in good health. Specimen: PBMCs. J is TRBJ2-7 and V is TRBV6-5; D gene unclear. The CDR3 reads CASSPRYEQYF. Written as DNA, the CDR3 is TGTGCCAGCAGTCCCCGGTACGAGCAGTACTTC.